These 5 T cell receptor beta chains share one sample of origin, sequenced in a study of blood T cell repertoires in COVID-19. Clones were read by immunoSEQ multiplex PCR, and TCRdb kept only the in-frame ones, dropping some. The sample comprises 60,000 to 80,000 clones, roughly 90% of which are singletons, and approximately 1.3% rests with the top ten. The sequencing sample was made of peripheral blood. The receptors originated from a woman of 80 years or more with acute or convalescent COVID-19.

This rearrangement joins TRBV19 to TRBJ2-2; D unresolved. Between the trimmed V and J ends, which lost 9 bases and 4 bases, there was a span of 15 bases. Germline V gives CDR1 LNHDA, CDR2 SQIVND (reference sequence). The CDR3 covers 14 residues. The DNA of the CDR3 is TGTGCCAGCGCTCAAGAGGAAGGCACCGGGGAGCTGTTTTTT. Translated, it gives CASAQEEGTGELFF.

In this sample, this clone turned up a few times. The chain joins TRBV19 to TRBJ2-3, with D tentatively TRBD1 (6 bases). Between the trimmed V and J ends, which lost 3 bases and 8 bases, there was a span of 9 bases. The CDR3 has 12 residues. CDR1 and CDR2 (germline): LNHDA, SQIVND (reference sequence). The CDR3 reads CASSMGASTQYF. The DNA for the CDR3 is TGTGCCAGTAGTATGGGGGCCAGTACGCAGTATTTT.

This clone was picked up one time. This sequence joins TRBV28 and TRBJ1-2; TRBD1 agrees at 10 bases. Trimming at V came to 6 bases and at J to 4 bases, leaving 5 bases not matched to a gene. There are 14 residues in the CDR3. Germline V gene sequence: CDR1 MDHEN, CDR2 SYDVKM. CDR3 DNA sequence: TGTGCCAGCAGACCCGGGGACAGGGGCTATGGCTACACCTTC. Translation: CASRPGDRGYGYTF.

This chain joins TRBV5-1 and TRBJ2-6; no reliable D call. From germline, CDR1 is SGHRS and CDR2 YFSETQ. This CDR3 comprises 15 residues. V was shortened by 2 bases and J by 0 bases, with 6 bases between the two germline ends. In nucleotides, the CDR3 is TGCGCCAGCAGCTTAACAATCTCTGGGGCCAACGTCCTGACTTTC. Residues: CASSLTISGANVLTF.

This chain joins TRBV2 and TRBJ1-5; TRBD1 matches at 10 bases. This CDR3 comprises 16 residues. Germline V gene sequence: CDR1 SNHLY, CDR2 FYNNEI. V lost 8 bases, J lost 0 bases, and 7 bases stayed unmatched. CDR3 residues: CASGDRGGISNQPQHF. CDR3 coding DNA: TGTGCCAGCGGGGACAGGGGCGGAATTAGCAATCAGCCCCAGCATTTT.